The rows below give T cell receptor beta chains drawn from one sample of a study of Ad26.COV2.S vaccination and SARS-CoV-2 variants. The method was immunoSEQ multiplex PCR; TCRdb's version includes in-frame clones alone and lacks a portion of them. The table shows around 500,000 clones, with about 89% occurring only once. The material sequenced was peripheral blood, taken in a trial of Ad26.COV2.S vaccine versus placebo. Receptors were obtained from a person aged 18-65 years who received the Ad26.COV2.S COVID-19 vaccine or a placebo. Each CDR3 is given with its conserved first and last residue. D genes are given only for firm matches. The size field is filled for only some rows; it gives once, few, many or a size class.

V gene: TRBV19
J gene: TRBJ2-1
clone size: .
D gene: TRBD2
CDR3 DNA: TGTGCCACCGGAGAAGCGGGGAGCTCCTACAATGAGCAGTTCTTC
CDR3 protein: CATGEAGSSYNEQFF

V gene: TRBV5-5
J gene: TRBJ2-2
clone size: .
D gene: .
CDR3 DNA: TGTGCCAGCAGTCACACCGGGGAGCTGTTTTTT
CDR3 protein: CASSHTGELFF

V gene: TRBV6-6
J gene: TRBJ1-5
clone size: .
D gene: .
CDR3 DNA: TGTGCCAGCAGACCCCCCGGGGGAGTTAGCAATCAGCCCCAGCATTTT
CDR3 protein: CASRPPGGVSNQPQHF

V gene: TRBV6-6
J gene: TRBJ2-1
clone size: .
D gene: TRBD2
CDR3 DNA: TGTGCCAGCAGTTACTCGACAGGGACTAGCGGGAAGGAGCAGTTCTTC
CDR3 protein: CASSYSTGTSGKEQFF

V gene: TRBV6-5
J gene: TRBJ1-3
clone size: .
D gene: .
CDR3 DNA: TGTGCCAGCAGTTACTCGATTTTGGGCTCTGGAAACACCATATATTTT
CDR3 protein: CASSYSILGSGNTIYF

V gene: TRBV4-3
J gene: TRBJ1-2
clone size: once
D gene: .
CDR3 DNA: TGCGCCAGCAGTGACAGAATGACTTTTTCGATGCTCGGCTACACCTTC
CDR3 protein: CASSDRMTFSMLGYTF

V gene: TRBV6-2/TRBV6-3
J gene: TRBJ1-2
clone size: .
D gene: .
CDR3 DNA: TGTGCCAGCAGTTACGGGGGCTATGGCTACACCTTC
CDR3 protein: CASSYGGYGYTF

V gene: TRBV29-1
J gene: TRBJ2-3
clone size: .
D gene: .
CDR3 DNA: TGCAGCGTTGAGTGGCGGTTCACAGATACGCAGTATTTT
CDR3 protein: CSVEWRFTDTQYF

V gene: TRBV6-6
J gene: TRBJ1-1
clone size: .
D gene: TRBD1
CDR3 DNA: TGTGCCAGCAGGCTGACAGGGGGAGACACTGAAGCTTTCTTT
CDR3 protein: CASRLTGGDTEAFF

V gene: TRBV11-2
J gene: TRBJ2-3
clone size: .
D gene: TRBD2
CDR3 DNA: TGTGCCAGCAGAGAGGGCGGGAGTTCAGATACGCAGTATTTT
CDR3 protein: CASREGGSSDTQYF

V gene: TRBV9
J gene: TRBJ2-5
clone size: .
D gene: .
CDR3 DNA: TGTGCCAGCAGCGTAGGAGGGGAAGAGACCCAGTACTTC
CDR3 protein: CASSVGGEETQYF

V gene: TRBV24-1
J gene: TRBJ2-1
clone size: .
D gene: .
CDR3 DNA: TGTGCCACCAAAAAAAACAATGAGCAGTTCTTC
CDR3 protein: CATKKNNEQFF

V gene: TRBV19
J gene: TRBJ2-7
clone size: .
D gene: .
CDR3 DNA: TGTGCCAGTAGTATAACTCAGGGGAGCTCCTACGAGCAGTACTTC
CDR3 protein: CASSITQGSSYEQYF

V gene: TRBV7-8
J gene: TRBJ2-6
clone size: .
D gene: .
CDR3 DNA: TGTGCCAGCAGCTTAGTCCCCCTCTCTGGGGCCAACGTCCTGACTTTC
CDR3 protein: CASSLVPLSGANVLTF

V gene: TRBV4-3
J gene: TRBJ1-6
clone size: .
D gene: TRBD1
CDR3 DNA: TGCGCCAGCAGCCGGGGACAGGCAAATTCACCCCTCCACTTT
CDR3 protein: CASSRGQANSPLHF

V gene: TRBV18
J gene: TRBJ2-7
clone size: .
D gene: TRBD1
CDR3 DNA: TGTGCCAGCTCACCAGTGGCAGGGGGCACCAGCTCCTACGAGCAGTACTTC
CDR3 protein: CASSPVAGGTSSYEQYF

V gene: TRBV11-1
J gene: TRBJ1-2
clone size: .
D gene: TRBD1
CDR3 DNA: TGTGCCAGCAGCTTACGTTCGGACAGGGCCGGGTCGGGCTACACCTTC
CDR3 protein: CASSLRSDRAGSGYTF

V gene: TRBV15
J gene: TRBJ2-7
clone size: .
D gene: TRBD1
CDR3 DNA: TGTGCCACCAGCAGGATTGGGACAGGGGAATCCTACGAGCAGTACTTC
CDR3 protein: CATSRIGTGESYEQYF

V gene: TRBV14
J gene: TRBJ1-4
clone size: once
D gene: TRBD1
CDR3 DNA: TGTGCCAGCAGCCAAGAGGCCAAACAGGGGTTAGGTGAAAAACTGTTTTTT
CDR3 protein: CASSQEAKQGLGEKLFF

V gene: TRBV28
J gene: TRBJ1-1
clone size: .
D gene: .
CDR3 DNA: TGTGCCAGCAGGCCTTTTCGCACTGAAGCTTTCTTT
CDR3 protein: CASRPFRTEAFF

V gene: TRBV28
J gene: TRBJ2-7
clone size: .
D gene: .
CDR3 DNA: TGTGCCAGCAGTACGACGACTGGGCGGCGGGAGCAGTACTTC
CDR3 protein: CASSTTTGRREQYF

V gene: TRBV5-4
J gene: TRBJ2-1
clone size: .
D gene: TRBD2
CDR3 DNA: TGTGCCAGCAGATCGACTAGCGGGAGCTATAATGAGCAGTTCTTC
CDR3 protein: CASRSTSGSYNEQFF

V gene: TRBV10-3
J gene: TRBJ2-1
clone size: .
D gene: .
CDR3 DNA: TGTGCCATCAGTGAGGAAGGGTTCGCTGGGAATGAGCAGTTCTTC
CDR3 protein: CAISEEGFAGNEQFF

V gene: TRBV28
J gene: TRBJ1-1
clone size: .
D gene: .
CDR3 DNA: TGTGCCAGCAGTTTGATTCAGGCAATAAGCACTGAAGCTTTCTTT
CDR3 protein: CASSLIQAISTEAFF

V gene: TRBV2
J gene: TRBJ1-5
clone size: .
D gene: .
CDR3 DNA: TGTGCCAGCAGATTTATCGGGGATCAGCCCCAGCATTTT
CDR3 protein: CASRFIGDQPQHF

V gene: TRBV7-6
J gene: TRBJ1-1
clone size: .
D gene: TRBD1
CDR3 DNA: TGTGCCAGCAGCCCCCGGACAGGGGGAAACACTGAAGCTTTCTTT
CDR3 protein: CASSPRTGGNTEAFF

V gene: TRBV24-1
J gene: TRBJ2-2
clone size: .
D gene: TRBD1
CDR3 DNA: TGTGCCACCGAGGACGACAGGGGGTCTTCCGGGGAGCTGTTTTTT
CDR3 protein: CATEDDRGSSGELFF

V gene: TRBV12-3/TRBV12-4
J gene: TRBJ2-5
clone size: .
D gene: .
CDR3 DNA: TGTGCCAGCAGTTGGCGTGTTGAGACCCAGTACTTC
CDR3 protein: CASSWRVETQYF

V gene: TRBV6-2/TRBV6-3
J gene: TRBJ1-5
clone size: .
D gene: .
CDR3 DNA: TGTGCCAGCAGTTATTCAGGGGTCCATCAGCCCCAGCATTTT
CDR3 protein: CASSYSGVHQPQHF

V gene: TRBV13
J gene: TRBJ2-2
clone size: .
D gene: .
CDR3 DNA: TGTGCCAGCAGCCCCTCCGCCCCATACACCGGGGAGCTGTTTTTT
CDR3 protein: CASSPSAPYTGELFF

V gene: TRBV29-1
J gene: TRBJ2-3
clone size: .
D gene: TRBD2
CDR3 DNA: TGCAGCGATAGCGGGGCCACAGATACGCAGTATTTT
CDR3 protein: CSDSGATDTQYF

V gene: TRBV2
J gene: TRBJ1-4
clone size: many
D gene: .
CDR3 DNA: TGTGCCAGCAGCGCAGGGGAAAGGAATGAAAAACTGTTTTTT
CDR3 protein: CASSAGERNEKLFF

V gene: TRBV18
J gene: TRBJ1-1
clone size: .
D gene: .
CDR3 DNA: TGTGCCAGCTCACCGACGACCCTCCAGCTGAACACTGAAGCTTTCTTT
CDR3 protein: CASSPTTLQLNTEAFF

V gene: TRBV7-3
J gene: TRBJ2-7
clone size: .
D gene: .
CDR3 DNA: TGTGCCAGCAGCTTAATACAGGGCGACGAGCAGTACTTC
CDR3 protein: CASSLIQGDEQYF

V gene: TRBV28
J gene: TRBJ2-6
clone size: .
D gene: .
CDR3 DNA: TGTGCCAGCAGTTTTCTTGGGCGGGGCGTTGGGGCCAACGTCCTGACTTTC
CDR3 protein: CASSFLGRGVGANVLTF

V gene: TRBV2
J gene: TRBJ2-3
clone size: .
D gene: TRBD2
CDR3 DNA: TGTGCCAGCAGCCGCAAACTAGCGGGAGTCGTAGATACGCAGTATTTT
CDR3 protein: CASSRKLAGVVDTQYF

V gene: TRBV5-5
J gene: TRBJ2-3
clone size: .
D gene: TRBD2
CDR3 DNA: TGTGCCAGCAGCTTGCCCAATCTAGCGGGGCGGGGAGATACGCAGTATTTT
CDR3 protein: CASSLPNLAGRGDTQYF

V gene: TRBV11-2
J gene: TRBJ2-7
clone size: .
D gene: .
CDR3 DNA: TGTGCCAGCAGCTTACTTGACTACGAGCAGTACTTC
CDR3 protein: CASSLLDYEQYF

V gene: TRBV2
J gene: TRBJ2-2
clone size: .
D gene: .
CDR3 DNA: TGTGCCAGCAGTGAAGTGGGGGTGAACACCGGGGAGCTGTTTTTT
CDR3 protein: CASSEVGVNTGELFF

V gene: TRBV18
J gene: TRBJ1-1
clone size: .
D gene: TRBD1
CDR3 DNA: TGTGCCAGCTCCCCCCAAGCACAGGGGGTTGCCACTGAAGCTTTCTTT
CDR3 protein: CASSPQAQGVATEAFF

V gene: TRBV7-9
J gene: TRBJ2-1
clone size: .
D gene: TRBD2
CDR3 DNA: TGTGCCAGCAGCTTAGCGCTCGGGCGGACGGGGGGGCAGTTCTTC
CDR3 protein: CASSLALGRTGGQFF

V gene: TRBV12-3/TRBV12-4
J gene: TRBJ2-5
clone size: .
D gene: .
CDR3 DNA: TGTGCCAGCAGTTTACGTGCCCAAGAGACCCAGTACTTC
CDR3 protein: CASSLRAQETQYF

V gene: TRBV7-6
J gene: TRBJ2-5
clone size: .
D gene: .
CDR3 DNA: TGTGCCAGCAGCCCGGGCAGGGAGACCCAGTACTTC
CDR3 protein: CASSPGRETQYF

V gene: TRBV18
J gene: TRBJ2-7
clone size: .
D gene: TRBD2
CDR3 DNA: TGTGCCAGCTCCGAGGCAACTAGCGGAACCTACGAGCAGTACTTC
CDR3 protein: CASSEATSGTYEQYF